This T cell receptor beta chain emerged from a study of patients and donors after allogeneic stem cell transplantation. TCRdb passed the RT-PCR reads through MiXCR, listing each CDR3 protein once. Among some 880,000 distinct CDR3 sequences listed, approximately 18% were seen once. V dropped 0 bases and J dropped 7; count of bases not matched to a gene: 5. This CDR3 has 16 residues. Per the germline V gene, CDR1 is SGHVS and CDR2 is FNYEAQ. The chain combines TRBV7-6 with TRBJ2-7; TRBD2 matches at 14 bases. Sequenced input: blood, either unsorted or a sorted T cell fraction (not recorded which). The receptor comes from a human donor who was either an allogeneic HSCT recipient or a stem cell or donor lymphocyte infusion donor (not recorded which). It is not recorded whose cells these are; they may come from a transplant donor. CDR3 in DNA: TGTGCCAGCAGCTTAGCGTGGACTAGCGGGAGGCAAGAGCAGTACTTC. It translates to CASSLAWTSGRQEQYF.